One sample yielded the 32 T cell receptor beta chains listed below, sequenced in a study of CD4 and CD8 cells across lung adenocarcinoma regions. TCRdb re-called the PCR reads through MiXCR, storing one row per CDR3 protein. The sample shows approximately 24,000 distinct CDR3 sequences, around 56% of them seen only once. Sample: CD8+ T cells from the center of a lung tumor. The receptors come from a male donor with lung adenocarcinoma. The CD4 and CD8 labels of this study may be unreliable.

There are many counts of this clonotype. This sequence joins TRBV7-2 and TRBJ1-1; D is ambiguous. Germline CDR1 SGHTA, CDR2 FQGNSA. CDR3 length equals 11 residues. The germline V and J ends were trimmed by 5 bases and 10 bases, with 11 bases remaining between them. The CDR3 sequence: CASSHVSRAFF. In DNA form, the CDR3 reads TGTGCCAGCAGCCATGTATCCCGAGCTTTCTTT. The whole variable domain, remainder taken from reference TRBV7-2 and TRBJ1-1, is GAGVSQSPSNKVTEKGKDVELRCDPISGHTALYWYRQSLGQGLEFLIYFQGNSAPDKSGLPSDRFSAERTGGSVSTLTIQRTQQEDSAVYLCASSHVSRAFFGQGTRLTVV.

On this clonotype itself: Compared with germline, one end of the junction differs, possibly owing to a read error. The CDR3 region is CASGDSGQDTQYF. CDR3 nucleotides: TGTGCCAGCGGGGACTCCGGCCAAGATACCCAGTATTTT. The chain couples TRBV6-4 to TRBJ2-5; D may be TRBD2 (6 bases). The closer fit of TRBJ2-3 to the DNA end suggests the J call may be wrong. The V gene's germline CDR1 is MRHNA and CDR2 SNTAGT. The CDR3 consists of 13 residues.

Worth noting for this clonotype: The DNA is omitted, as the CDR3 cannot be located on it reliably, and the CDR3 follows TCRdb's listing. The V call is TRBV6-5, the J call TRBJ2-4; no DNA check was done on the table's D call, TRBD1. Germline values: CDR1 MNHEY, CDR2 SVGAGI. The CDR3 spans 15 residues, counting both ends. CDR3 region: CASSWGLGAKNTQYF.

This clonotype was detected ten times or more. The junction does not match germline at one end; this may be a read error. The V and J genes are TRBV6-1 and TRBJ1-4, with 9 bases matching TRBD1. The CDR3 spans 19 residues. Germline V gene sequence: CDR1 MNHNS, CDR2 SASEGT. CDR3 DNA: TGTGCCAGCAGTGACAATACCGGGACAGGGAATTTTGCTAAAGAAAAACTGTTTTTT. This gives the protein CASSDNTGTGNFAKEKLFF.

The table lists this clonotype with many counts. J is TRBJ2-5 and V is TRBV9; TRBD2 agrees at 9 bases. The V and J ends lost 0 bases and 5 bases, in that order; junction bases with no gene match: 5. From germline, CDR1 is SGDLS and CDR2 YYNGEE. This CDR3 is built from 15 residues. CDR3 nucleotides: TGTGCCAGCAGCGTAGGCCTAGCGGGGCGGGAGACCCAGTACTTC. Translated: CASSVGLAGRETQYF.

The chain recombines TRBV6-1 with TRBJ2-2, with no clear D. The CDR3 sequence is 14 residues long. Germline V gene lookup returns CDR1 MNHNS and CDR2 SASEGT. V was cut by 6 bases and J by 3 bases, with 11 bases left in between. CDR3 coding DNA: TGTGCCAGCAGGGGCTTCACCCACACCGGGGAGCTGTTTTTT. Translating gives CASRGFTHTGELFF.

This clonotype turned up a few times. The J gene is TRBJ1-1, the V gene TRBV7-2; D is unresolved. Germline assignment: CDR1 SGHTA and CDR2 FQGNSA. The CDR3 totals 13 residues. The ends were cut back, 4 bases at V and 5 bases at J, with 11 bases in the middle. The CDR3, as DNA: TGTGCCAGCAGCTCGCCAAAGGGTACTGAAGCTTTCTTT. It translates to CASSSPKGTEAFF. The whole variable domain, remainder taken from reference TRBV7-2 and TRBJ1-1, is GAGVSQSPSNKVTEKGKDVELRCDPISGHTALYWYRQSLGQGLEFLIYFQGNSAPDKSGLPSDRFSAERTGGSVSTLTIQRTQQEDSAVYLCASSSPKGTEAFFGQGTRLTVV.

J is TRBJ2-4 and V is TRBV27, with a tentative D call TRBD2 (7 bases). Per germline, CDR1 MNHEY and CDR2 SMNVEV (reference sequence). The V gene lost 6 bases and the J gene lost 12 bases, with 27 bases spanning the gap. The CDR3 length is 16 residues. As DNA, the CDR3 is TGTGCCAGCAGCCTGAGGGGGGGGATAGACAAAGACACTCAGTACTTC. Its protein product is CASSLRGGIDKDTQYF.

This clonotype was seen a few times. The rearrangement uses TRBV27 and TRBJ2-5; TRBD2 aligns across 11 bases. Germline V gene lookup returns CDR1 MNHEY and CDR2 SMNVEV (reference sequence). The length of the CDR3 is 14 residues. V lost 7 bases and J lost 11; bases outside the gene matches: 12. The CDR3 coding sequence is TGTGCCAGCACCGAACTAGCGGGAGTAACGGGGCAGTACTTC. This codes for CASTELAGVTGQYF.

This clonotype turned up a few times. The chain is built from TRBV10-2 and TRBJ2-3, with no clear D. Germline V gene data show CDR1 as WSHSY and CDR2 as SAAADI. The CDR3 has 12 amino acids. Trimming stripped 6 bases from V and 4 bases from J, with 8 bases between. The DNA of the CDR3 is TGCGCCAGCAGCCACCTGGCAGATACGCAGTATTTT. The encoded protein is CASSHLADTQYF.

This clonotype has more than one count but fewer than ten. The chain's CDR3 is CATSRDLGSGSHNEQFF. CDR3 nucleotides: TGTGCCACCAGCAGAGATTTAGGTAGCGGGAGTCATAATGAGCAGTTCTTC. This chain connects TRBV15 to TRBJ2-1; TRBD2 matches at 9 bases. Germline lookup yields CDR1 LNHNV and CDR2 YYDKDF (reference sequence). The CDR3 has 17 amino acids. Trimming at V came to 0 bases and at J to 7 bases, leaving 10 bases not matched to a gene.

This clonotype was detected many times. The gene calls are TRBV6-1 and TRBJ2-3; D gene unclear. This CDR3 spans 12 amino acids. Germline V gene sequence: CDR1 MNHNS, CDR2 SASEGT. V was clipped by 8 bases and J by 1 base, with 7 bases between them. The CDR3 reads CASGQGTDTQYF. The CDR3 nucleotides read TGTGCCAGCGGGCAGGGCACAGATACGCAGTATTTT.

This clonotype was observed at least ten times. CDR3 DNA sequence: TGTGCCAGCAGCGTAGACCCAGCGGGAGGTATTAACAATGAGCAGTTCTTC. Translated: CASSVDPAGGINNEQFF. The genes are TRBV9 and TRBJ2-1; TRBD2 agrees at 9 bases. Losses at the gene ends were 0 bases for V and 5 bases for J; bases not matched to a gene: 9. This CDR3 is built from 17 residues. The germline V gene encodes CDR1 SGDLS and CDR2 YYNGEE.

Turning to this clonotype: The junction differs from germline at one of its ends, possibly a read error. The chain couples TRBV10-2 to TRBJ2-3; TRBD1 might be the D (5 bases). The CDR3 is made up of 17 amino acids. Germline lookup yields CDR1 WSHSY and CDR2 SAAADI. CDR3 DNA: TGCGGCAGCAGTGTGGGGCTGGTCGGGCGTGACACAGATACCCAGTATTTC. It translates to CGSSVGLVGRDTDTQYF.

This clonotype was detected ten times or more. The chain couples TRBV6-5 to TRBJ2-3; 7 nucleotides align to TRBD1. This CDR3 has 16 residues. Germline V gives CDR1 MNHEY, CDR2 SVGAGI. Germline trimming cut 2 bases from V and 0 bases from J; bases unmatched to any gene: 5. CDR3 amino acids: CASSYQGQASTDTQYF. In DNA form, the CDR3 reads TGTGCCAGCAGTTACCAAGGACAGGCTAGCACAGATACGCAGTATTTT.

The table lists this clonotype with a count of one. Germline is not matched at one junction end, which may reflect a read error. This chain connects TRBV6-1 to TRBJ2-3, with D perhaps TRBD1 (5 bases). Germline V gene sequence: CDR1 MNHNS, CDR2 SASEGT. CDR3 size: 14 residues. CDR3 residues: CAGSGTSGQDTQYF. The CDR3, as DNA: TGTGCGGGCAGTGGCACCTCAGGGCAAGATACCCAGTATTTC.

Comments on this clonotype: The junction departs from the called germline gene at one end, perhaps through a read error. The chain links TRBV10-3 to TRBJ1-1; D is unresolved. Germline lookup yields CDR1 ENHRY and CDR2 SYGVKD. The CDR3 contains 10 residues. The CDR3 DNA reads as TGTGCCTGTGCGGACGAGGGATACACCTTT. Protein product: CACADEGYTF.

This clonotype was counted a few times. The rearrangement joins TRBV9 to TRBJ2-5; either TRBD1 or TRBD2 may supply D (7 bases each). CDR3 size: 16 residues. Trimming cost V 0 bases and J 2 bases, with 14 bases left between them. Germline V gene sequence: CDR1 SGDLS, CDR2 YYNGEE. The CDR3: CASSVGAGGVQETQYF. The DNA for the CDR3 is TGTGCCAGCAGCGTAGGGGCAGGGGGGGTTCAAGAGACCCAGTACTTC.

For this clonotype: At one boundary the junction diverges from the germline segment, which might be a read error. V and J are TRBV6-1 and TRBJ2-4; a weak D match, TRBD1 (6 bases). CDR3 length equals 14 residues. CDR1 is MNHNS, CDR2 SASEGT, per germline. The CDR3 reads CAGSGGRPQHIQYF. The CDR3 DNA is TGTGCCGGCAGTGGGGGCCGGCCACAACACATTCAGTACTTC.

This clonotype was counted at least ten times. This chain connects TRBV10-3 to TRBJ2-4, with 8 bases identical to TRBD2. This CDR3 has 18 residues. Germline V lookup: CDR1 ENHRY, CDR2 SYGVKD. With V trimmed by 2 bases and J by 1 base, 10 bases remained unmatched. The CDR3 nucleotides are TGTGCCATCAGTGAGACTCGCGGGCTAGCGGGTGCCAAAAACATTCAGTACTTC. Translating it yields CAISETRGLAGAKNIQYF.

The gene calls are TRBV3-1 and TRBJ2-2; the D is unclear. V was clipped by 6 bases and J by 6 bases, with 8 bases between them. Germline CDR1 reads LGHDT; CDR2 reads YNNKEL (reference sequence). This CDR3 contains 12 residues. In DNA form, the CDR3 reads TGTGCCAGCAGTCCGTGGGCCGGGGAGCTGTTTTTT. This translates into CASSPWAGELFF.

This clonotype was observed many times. The chain links TRBV7-6 to TRBJ2-1; 8 bases map to TRBD1. There are 18 residues in the CDR3. With 2 bases clipped from V and 4 bases from J, the junction kept 13 bases outside the gene matches. In germline, CDR1 is SGHVS, CDR2 FNYEAQ. CDR3 sequence reads: CASSLSTRQGSRYNEQFF. CDR3 in DNA: TGTGCCAGCAGCTTAAGCACAAGACAGGGGTCGCGGTACAATGAGCAGTTCTTC.

The genes are TRBV7-6 and TRBJ1-1, with D perhaps matching TRBD1 (5 bases). CDR3 length: 15 amino acids. The germline V gene encodes CDR1 SGHVS and CDR2 FNYEAQ. The V gene lost 1 base and the J gene lost 5 bases, with 14 bases spanning the gap. In DNA, the CDR3 is TGTGCCAGCAGCTTAGTCGGCACAGGCCAGACTGAAGCTTTCTTT. Protein: CASSLVGTGQTEAFF.

The chain joins TRBV27 to TRBJ2-4; tentatively, D is TRBD2 (6 bases). Germline V gene sequence: CDR1 MNHEY, CDR2 SMNVEV (reference sequence). Trimming removed 9 bases at V and 8 bases at J, with 23 bases between. The CDR3 is made up of 15 amino acids. In DNA, the CDR3 is TGTGCCAGGGGGCCCGGGGGTGCTGCCCAAGACATTCAGTACTTC. Translated, it gives CARGPGGAAQDIQYF.

This clonotype came up a few times. A read error may explain this, as a much larger clone is one base away. V usage is TRBV4-1 and J usage is TRBJ2-1; D may be TRBD2 (5 bases). The CDR3 is made up of 15 amino acids. Germline CDR1 is MGHRA and CDR2 is YSYEKL. Trimming cost V 3 bases and J 10 bases, with 19 bases left between them. CDR3 in amino acids: CASSQGPGSTYEQFF. CDR3 in DNA: TGCGCCAGCAGCCAGGGTCCGGGGTCGACCTACGAGCAGTTCTTC.

This clonotype has a handful of counts. The gene calls are TRBV6-1 and TRBJ2-4; D remains unclear. This CDR3 contains 16 residues. V lost 0 bases, J lost 10 bases, and 19 bases lay in between. Per germline, CDR1 MNHNS and CDR2 SASEGT. The DNA for the CDR3 is TGTGCCAGCAGTGAAGCCGGGCCGTGGGCCAAGGATATTCAGTACTTC. Protein product: CASSEAGPWAKDIQYF.

This clonotype was seen ten or more times. The CDR3 spells CASSQLSGRARDEQFF. CDR3 nucleotide sequence: TGTGCCAGCAGCCAACTCAGCGGGAGGGCCCGTGATGAGCAGTTCTTC. V gene TRBV14 combines with J gene TRBJ2-1; 10 nucleotides agree with TRBD2. Trimming removed 2 bases from V and 8 bases from J; junction bases left unmatched: 9. Germline CDR1 is SGHDN and CDR2 is FVKESK. CDR3 length equals 16 residues.

The rearrangement links TRBV27 to TRBJ2-3, with no clear D. V was shortened by 6 bases and J by 1 base, with 11 bases between the two germline ends. The CDR3 has 14 residues. CDR1 is MNHEY and CDR2 is SMNVEV in the germline V gene (reference sequence). The CDR3 protein is CASRGLWGTDTQYF. The CDR3 nucleotides read TGTGCCAGCAGGGGCCTGTGGGGCACAGATACGCAGTATTTT.

The genes are TRBV10-3 and TRBJ2-1; 8 positions match TRBD2. Germline V gene sequence: CDR1 ENHRY, CDR2 SYGVKD. V dropped 6 bases and J dropped 5; count of bases not matched to a gene: 6. The CDR3 spans 14 residues. The CDR3 is CAIRETSENNEQFF. CDR3 sequence (DNA): TGTGCCATCAGAGAGACTAGCGAAAACAATGAGCAGTTCTTC.

The gene calls are TRBV6-1 and TRBJ2-7; unclear D gene. The end of the DNA is better explained by TRBJ2-1, so the J call may be wrong. The CDR3 contains 10 residues. Germline V gives CDR1 MNHNS, CDR2 SASEGT. CDR3 residues: CASSGAEQFF. CDR3 coding DNA: TGTGCCAGCAGTGGGGCGGAACAGTTCTTC.

V usage is TRBV6-5 and J usage is TRBJ1-3; 11 bases fit TRBD1. The CDR3 has 20 amino acids. Germline V CDR1 and CDR2: MNHEY, SVGAGI. After removal of 4 bases from V and 0 bases from J, the junction contained 14 bases not matched to a gene. The CDR3 DNA sequence: TGTGCCAGCAGTTTTATACTTAGGGGGGACAGGGGGACCTCTGGAAACACCATATATTTT. Residues: CASSFILRGDRGTSGNTIYF.

This clonotype was seen repeatedly, ten times or more. Here the CDR3 DNA reads TGTGCCAGCAGTTTAAAGGGACAGTTTTTAGACTACGAGCAGTACTTC. Protein sequence: CASSLKGQFLDYEQYF. V usage is TRBV27 and J usage is TRBJ2-7; 7 bases map to TRBD1. V shed 2 bases and J 3 bases; nucleotides not matched to a gene: 10. CDR1 MNHEY and CDR2 SMNVEV come from the germline V gene (reference sequence). The CDR3 runs to 16 residues.